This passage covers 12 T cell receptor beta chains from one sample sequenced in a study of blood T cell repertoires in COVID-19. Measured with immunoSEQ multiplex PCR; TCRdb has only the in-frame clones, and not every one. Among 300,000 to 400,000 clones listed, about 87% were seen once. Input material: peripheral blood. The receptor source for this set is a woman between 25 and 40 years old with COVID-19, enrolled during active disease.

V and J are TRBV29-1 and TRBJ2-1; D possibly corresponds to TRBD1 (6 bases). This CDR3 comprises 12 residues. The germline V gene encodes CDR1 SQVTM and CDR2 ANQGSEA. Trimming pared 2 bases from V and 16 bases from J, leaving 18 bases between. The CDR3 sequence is CSVEIGARGFFF. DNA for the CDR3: TGCAGCGTTGAAATCGGGGCCAGGGGATTTTTCTTC.

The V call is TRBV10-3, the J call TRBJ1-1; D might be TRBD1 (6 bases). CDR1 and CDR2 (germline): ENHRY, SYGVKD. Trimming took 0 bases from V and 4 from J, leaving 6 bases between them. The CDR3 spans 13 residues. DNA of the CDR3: TGTGCCATCAGTGAGTCGGGGGCCACTGAAGCTTTCTTT. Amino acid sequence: CAISESGATEAFF.

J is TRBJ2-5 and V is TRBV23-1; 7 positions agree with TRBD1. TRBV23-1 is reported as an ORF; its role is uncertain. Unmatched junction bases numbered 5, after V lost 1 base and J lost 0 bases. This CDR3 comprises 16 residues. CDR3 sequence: CASSQLVQGYQETQYF. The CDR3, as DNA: TGCGCCAGCAGTCAATTGGTACAGGGGTACCAAGAGACCCAGTACTTC.

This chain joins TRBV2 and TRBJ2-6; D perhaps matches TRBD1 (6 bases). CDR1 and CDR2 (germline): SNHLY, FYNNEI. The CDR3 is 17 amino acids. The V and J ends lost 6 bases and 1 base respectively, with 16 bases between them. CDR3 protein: CASRGTLTDSGANVLTF. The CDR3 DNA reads TGTGCCAGCAGGGGGACACTAACCGATTCTGGGGCCAACGTCCTGACTTTC.

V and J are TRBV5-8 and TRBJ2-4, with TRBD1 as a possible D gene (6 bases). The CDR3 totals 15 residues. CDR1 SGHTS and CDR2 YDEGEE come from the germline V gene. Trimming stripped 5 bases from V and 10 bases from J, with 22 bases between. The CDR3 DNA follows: TGTGCCAGCAGTGCCCCGACAGGTCCACTCGTAATTCAGTACTTC. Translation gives CASSAPTGPLVIQYF.

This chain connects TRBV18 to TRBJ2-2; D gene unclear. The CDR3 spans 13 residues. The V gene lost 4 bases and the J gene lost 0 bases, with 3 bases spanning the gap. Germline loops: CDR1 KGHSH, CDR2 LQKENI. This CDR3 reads CASSRANTGELFF. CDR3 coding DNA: TGTGCCAGCTCACGAGCGAACACCGGGGAGCTGTTTTTT.

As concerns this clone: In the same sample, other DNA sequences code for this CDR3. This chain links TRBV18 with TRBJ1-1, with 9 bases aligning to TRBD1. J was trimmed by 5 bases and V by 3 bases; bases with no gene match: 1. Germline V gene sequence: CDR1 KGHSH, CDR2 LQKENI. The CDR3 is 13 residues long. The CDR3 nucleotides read TGTGCCAGCTCACCCGGGACAGGGACTGAAGCTTTCTTT. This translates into CASSPGTGTEAFF.

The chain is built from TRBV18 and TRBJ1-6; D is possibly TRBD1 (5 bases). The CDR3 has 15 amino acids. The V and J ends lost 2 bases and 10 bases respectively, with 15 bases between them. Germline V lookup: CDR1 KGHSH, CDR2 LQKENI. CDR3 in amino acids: CASSPGQGRPSPLHF. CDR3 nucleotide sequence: TGTGCCAGCTCACCAGGCCAGGGTCGTCCCTCACCCCTCCACTTT.

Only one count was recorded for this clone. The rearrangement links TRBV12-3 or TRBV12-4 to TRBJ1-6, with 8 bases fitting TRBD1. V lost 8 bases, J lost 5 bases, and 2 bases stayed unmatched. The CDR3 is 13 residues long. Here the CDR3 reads CASWTGNNSPLHF. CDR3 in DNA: TGTGCCAGCTGGACAGGGAATAATTCACCCCTCCACTTT.

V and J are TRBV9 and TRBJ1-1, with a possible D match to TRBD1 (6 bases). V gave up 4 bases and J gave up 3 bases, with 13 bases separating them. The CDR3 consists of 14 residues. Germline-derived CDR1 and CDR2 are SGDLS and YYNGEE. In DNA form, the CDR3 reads TGTGCCAGCAGCCCGTCAGGGGCTCACACTGAAGCTTTCTTT. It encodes CASSPSGAHTEAFF.

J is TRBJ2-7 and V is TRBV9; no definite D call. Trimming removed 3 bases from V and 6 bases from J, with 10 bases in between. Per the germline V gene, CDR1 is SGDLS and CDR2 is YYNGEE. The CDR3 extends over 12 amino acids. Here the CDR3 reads CASSAYGGEQYF. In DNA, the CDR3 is TGTGCCAGCAGCGCCTATGGCGGCGAGCAGTACTTC.

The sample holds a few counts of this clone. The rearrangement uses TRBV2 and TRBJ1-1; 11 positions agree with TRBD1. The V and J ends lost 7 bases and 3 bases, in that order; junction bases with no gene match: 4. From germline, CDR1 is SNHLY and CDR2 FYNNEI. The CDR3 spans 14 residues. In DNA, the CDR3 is TGTGCCAGCATTTGGGACAGGGGGGACACTGAAGCTTTCTTT. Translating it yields CASIWDRGDTEAFF.